What follows are 16 T cell receptor beta chains derived from one specimen sequenced in a study of T cell repertoires in cytomegalovirus infection. A single record per CDR3 protein comes from TCRdb applying MiXCR to the reads. The repertoire has about 450,000 distinct CDR3 sequences, roughly 30% of them found once; the top ten carry roughly an eighth. Sample: PBMCs. Receptors were obtained from a human donor in good health (CMV status not recorded). Some clones in this sample may be carry-over from other donors' samples.

This clonotype was detected many times. The V gene is TRBV7-6, the J gene TRBJ2-7; 8 bases fit TRBD1. CDR1 SGHVS and CDR2 FNYEAQ come from the germline V gene. V was pared by 5 bases and J by 0 bases, with 6 bases of the junction left unmatched. CDR3 size: 15 residues. CDR3: CASSPGQGYSYEQYF. The CDR3 nucleotides are TGTGCCAGCAGCCCCGGACAGGGTTACTCCTACGAGCAGTACTTC.

This clonotype was seen more than once but under ten times. The genes are TRBV28 and TRBJ1-6; D gene ambiguous. Trimming removed 8 bases from V and 3 bases from J, with 11 bases in between. The CDR3 runs to 14 residues. Germline V lookup: CDR1 MDHEN, CDR2 SYDVKM. Here the CDR3 DNA reads TGTGCCAGCCGTTCAAACGACTATAATTCACCCCTCCACTTT. Amino acid sequence: CASRSNDYNSPLHF.

The rearrangement links TRBV20-1 to TRBJ2-1; TRBD2 matches at 7 bases. The V and J ends lost 0 bases and 6 bases, in that order; junction bases with no gene match: 8. The germline gives CDR1 DFQATT, CDR2 SNEGSKA (reference sequence). This CDR3 has 15 residues. CDR3 nucleotides: TGCAGTGCTAGAGATTCTGGGGGGGTCCTCAATGAGCAGTTCTTC. Translation: CSARDSGGVLNEQFF.

In its sample, this clonotype was seen many times. The rearrangement joins TRBV12-3 or TRBV12-4 to TRBJ2-6; D possibly corresponds to TRBD2 (5 bases). V was pared by 4 bases and J by 3 bases, with 13 bases between. CDR3 length: 16 residues. In DNA, the CDR3 is TGTGCCAGCAGTTGGACTGGGTTCGTTGGGGCCAACGTCCTGACTTTC. Its translation: CASSWTGFVGANVLTF.

This chain joins TRBV11-3 and TRBJ2-1, with D unresolved. The CDR3 totals 13 residues. The V end lost 4 bases, the J end lost 5 bases, and 9 bases lay between the germline ends. Per germline, CDR1 SGHNT and CDR2 YENEEA. This CDR3 is CASSSQRHNEQFF. CDR3 DNA sequence: TGTGCCAGCAGCTCACAACGCCACAATGAGCAGTTCTTC.

The chain combines TRBV29-1 with TRBJ1-1; D ambiguous. CDR3 length equals 10 residues. Germline CDR1 reads SQVTM; CDR2 reads ANQGSEA. The ends were cut back, 6 bases at V and 8 bases at J, with 10 bases in the middle. CDR3: CSVGGSEAFF. CDR3 DNA sequence: TGCAGCGTCGGAGGGTCGGAAGCTTTCTTT.

This clonotype was counted many times. The chain has TRBV7-2 and TRBJ2-2; a possible D gene is TRBD1 (6 bases). CDR3 length equals 15 residues. In germline, CDR1 is SGHTA, CDR2 FQGNSA. Between the trimmed V and J ends, which lost 6 bases and 5 bases, there was a span of 16 bases. CDR3: CASSFDRRRTGELFF. The DNA for the CDR3 is TGTGCCAGCAGTTTCGACAGGAGGAGAACCGGGGAGCTGTTTTTT.

This clonotype was observed a handful of times. J is TRBJ2-5 and V is TRBV20-1, with TRBD2 matching 8 bases. Germline lookup yields CDR1 DFQATT and CDR2 SNEGSKA (reference sequence). The V gene end was trimmed by 1 base and the J gene end by 4 bases; junction bases not matched to a gene: 14. This CDR3 has 17 amino acids. CDR3 protein: CSARVRHSTSGVETQYF. The CDR3 DNA sequence: TGCAGTGCTAGAGTCCGGCACAGCACTAGCGGAGTAGAGACCCAGTACTTC.

As regards this clonotype: A much larger clone sits a single nucleotide away, making a read error possible. The chain combines TRBV11-1 with TRBJ2-7; D perhaps matches TRBD1 (6 bases). CDR3 length: 15 residues. The germline CDR1 and CDR2 sequences are SGHAT and FQDESV (reference sequence). The CDR3 DNA is TGTTCCAGCAGCTTAACTGACAGGAGCCCCTACGAGCAGTACTTC. Translating gives CSSSLTDRSPYEQYF. Looking up the rest from reference TRBV11-1 and TRBJ2-7 gives the full variable domain: EAEVAQSPRYKITEKSQAVAFWCDPISGHATLYWYRQILGQGPELLVQFQDESVVDDSQLPKDRFSAERLKGVDSTLKIQPAELGDSAMYLCSSSLTDRSPYEQYFGPGTRLTVT.

The rearrangement uses TRBV6-2 or TRBV6-3 and TRBJ2-3; D may be TRBD1 or TRBD2 (5 bases each). V lost 2 bases to trimming and J lost 6 bases, with 18 bases between them. This CDR3 is built from 16 residues. Germline loops: CDR1 MNHEY, CDR2 SVGEGT. In DNA form, the CDR3 reads TGTGCCAGCAGTTACCCCGGGGCCCTAGGGCCGGATACGCAGTATTTT. Its protein product is CASSYPGALGPDTQYF.

The chain joins TRBV19 to TRBJ2-3; the D gene could be TRBD1 or TRBD2 (5 bases each). The CDR3 is 14 residues long. V was trimmed by 6 bases and J by 3 bases, leaving 13 bases between them. Germline CDR1 is LNHDA and CDR2 is SQIVND (reference sequence). CDR3 bases: TGTGCCAGTAGCCGACAGAGGGCAACAGATACGCAGTATTTT. Translation: CASSRQRATDTQYF.

The chain uses TRBV15 and TRBJ2-7; the D is unclear. V gave up 0 bases and J gave up 2 bases, with 2 bases separating them. Germline values: CDR1 LNHNV, CDR2 YYDKDF (reference sequence). CDR3 length: 12 residues. In DNA, the CDR3 is TGTGCCACCAGCAGAGAGCCCTACGAGCAGTACTTC. Translating it yields CATSREPYEQYF. Combining the CDR3 with reference TRBV15 and TRBJ2-7 gives the whole variable domain DAMVIQNPRYQVTQFGKPVTLSCSQTLNHNVMYWYQQKSSQAPKLLFHYYDKDFNNEADTPDNFQSRRPNTSFCFLDIRSPGLGDTAMYLCATSREPYEQYFGPGTRLTVT.

This clonotype was found many times. This chain connects TRBV7-6 to TRBJ2-5; D is unresolved. The germline gives CDR1 SGHVS, CDR2 FNYEAQ. Deletions cut 2 bases from V and 4 bases from J, with 14 bases between. This CDR3 is 15 amino acids long. The CDR3 DNA sequence: TGTGCCAGCAGCTTACGGCTGCACTCCGCAGAGACCCAGTACTTC. It yields the protein CASSLRLHSAETQYF.

The sample holds a few counts of this clonotype. The V and J genes are TRBV7-9 and TRBJ2-3; D ambiguous. Trimming cost V 4 bases and J 4 bases, with 9 bases left between them. Per the germline V gene, CDR1 is SEHNR and CDR2 is FQNEAQ (reference sequence). The CDR3 covers 13 residues. Here the CDR3 reads CASSSFHPDTQYF. DNA for the CDR3: TGTGCCAGCAGCTCATTTCACCCAGATACGCAGTATTTT.

The chain recombines TRBV28 with TRBJ1-1, with D uncertain. With 2 bases removed from V and 2 bases from J, the gap between germline ends came to 9 bases. This CDR3 spans 14 amino acids. The germline V gene encodes CDR1 MDHEN and CDR2 SYDVKM. The CDR3 DNA reads TGTGCCAGCAGTTTAAAGGACTCCAACACTGAAGCTTTCTTT. It is translated as CASSLKDSNTEAFF.

This clonotype was seen a few times. The chain couples TRBV11-2 to TRBJ2-7, with D possibly called TRBD1 or TRBD2 (5 bases each). CDR1 and CDR2 (germline): SGHAT, FQNNGV. The V gene lost 5 bases and the J gene lost 3 bases, with 14 bases spanning the gap. This CDR3 comprises 14 residues. This CDR3 is CASSQEWGSYEQYF. The CDR3 DNA sequence: TGTGCCAGCAGCCAGGAGTGGGGGAGCTACGAGCAGTACTTC.